This T cell receptor beta chain stems from a study of T cell changes during pregnancy in multiple sclerosis. The table came from immunoSEQ multiplex PCR; TCRdb's copy has only in-frame clones and leaves some out. The table records about 28,000 clones, about 89% of them present only once. Unmatched junction bases numbered 20, after V lost 3 bases and J lost 6 bases. Germline assignment: CDR1 LGHNA and CDR2 YNFKEQ. This CDR3 region has 19 residues. The origin of this receptor is a female donor in good health, enrolled as a control in a pregnancy study. The sequences come from CD4+ T cells from peripheral blood mononuclear cells, collected in the first trimester of pregnancy. V usage is TRBV4-2 and J usage is TRBJ2-7; 10 bases map to TRBD2. The CDR3 sequence is CASSHQTSSGRASPIEQYF. In DNA form, the CDR3 reads TGTGCCAGCAGCCACCAAACATCGAGCGGGAGGGCCTCCCCGATCGAGCAGTACTTC.